In this sample, the clone carrying this T cell receptor beta chain turned up many times. What it recognizes is unknown. A CD8+CD4-CCR7+CD45RA+ phenotype served as the sorting definition for naive CD8 T cells. This entry belongs to a study of molecular identifiers for immune sequencing clone quantification. At the level of the study: Sequencing covered four of five parts into which replicate RNA from about 20,000 or 100,000 naive CD8 cells was split. Study conclusions and caveats: More than 97% of effector molecules, versus under 1% of naive-cell molecules, belonged to clones above 20 RNA copies.

Germline CDR1 and CDR2: MNHEY and SMNVEV (reference sequence). J lost 3 bases, V lost 2 bases, and 4 bases had no gene match. The CDR3 extends over 14 amino acids. It was with previously described methods and listed TCR primers that bulk TCR libraries were made. Using its own MiXCR run on the PCR reads, TCRdb lists one record per CDR3 protein. The sample has around 320,000 distinct CDR3 sequences, roughly a quarter seen once. The sample taken for sequencing was naive CD8+ T cells from blood, with Jurkat cell RNA spiked in. Subset: FACS-sorted CD8+CD4-CCR7+CD45RA+ naive T cells. The gene calls are TRBV27 and TRBJ2-7; TRBD1 matches at 7 bases. The receptor was isolated from a human donor in good health. Some libraries in this study had Jurkat cell RNA spiked in. CDR3 amino acids: CASSLQGVHYEQYF. CDR3 in DNA: TGTGCCAGCAGTTTACAGGGGGTCCACTACGAGCAGTACTTC.